This T cell receptor (beta chain) came from a study of T-cell reconstitution after alpha-beta-depleted transplantation in children. Construction of the TCRbeta library involved unique molecular identifiers. TCRdb called the PCR reads again in MiXCR, with one record for every CDR3 protein. There are approximately 350,000 distinct CDR3 sequences in the sample; about 14% occur only once, and around 4.1% lies in the top ten. The V end was cut by 5 bases, the J end by 0 bases, with 14 bases between. Germline V gives CDR1 MNHEY, CDR2 SMNVEV (reference sequence). The CDR3 length is 16 residues. This clonotype came up many times.

This TCR was recovered from a human donor who donated a stem cell graft to a child with Fanconi anemia. The sample consisted of PBMCs, taken from the stem cell graft. The chain carries TRBV27 and TRBJ1-5, with unresolved D. CDR3 sequence reads: CASSKRGGSSNQPQHF. As DNA, the CDR3 is TGTGCCAGCAGTAAACGCGGAGGGTCTAGCAATCAGCCCCAGCATTTT.